This TCR beta chain stems from a study of T cells in Graves' hyperthyroidism and ophthalmopathy. Study as a whole: At initial diagnosis, before any treatment had begun, peripheral blood was obtained.

Deletions cut 1 base from V and 5 bases from J, with 17 bases between. Germline values: CDR1 SGHRS, CDR2 YFSETQ. This CDR3 is 16 amino acids long. At least ten counts were recorded for this clonotype. What it recognizes is unknown. Overall study results and limits: A model of 13 V-J pairs discriminated ophthalmopathy from stable hyperthyroidism. For ophthalmopathy, model prediction preceded onset by a median 6.5 months.

The CDR3 regions of TCR beta were amplified from RNA transcripts. Researchers ran a first-round RT-PCR on the TCR CDR3 using the HTBI primer set. TCRdb passed the multiplex PCR reads through MiXCR, listing each CDR3 protein once. This sample has fewer than 400,000 distinct CDR3 sequences; around 15% occur once, and the top ten carry over 25%. The source material was blood. This clonotype was obtained from a man aged 45-65 years with Graves' ophthalmopathy. This chain uses TRBV5-1 with TRBJ2-3, with D unresolved. CDR3 sequence: CASSLSRDGSIDTQYF. The CDR3 DNA reads TGCGCCAGCAGCTTGTCTCGCGATGGGTCCATAGATACGCAGTATTTT. The full variable domain, completed using reference TRBV5-1 and TRBJ2-3, is KAGVTQTPRYLIKTRGQQVTLSCSPISGHRSVSWYQQTPGQGLQFLFEYFSETQRNKGNFPGRFSGRQFSNSRSEMNVSTLELGDSALYLCASSLSRDGSIDTQYFGPGTRLTVL.